The next 12 T cell receptor beta chains were all read from a single sample in a study of naive and memory T cell subsets. Ligated cDNA underwent four rounds of PCR with nested alpha and beta constant region primers and SP2. TCRdb used MiXCR to reprocess the 5' RACE reads, holding one entry per CDR3 protein. The repertoire includes about 48,000 distinct CDR3 sequences, about 4.5% of them detected once, and approximately 0.84% sits in the top ten. A UMI-containing oligonucleotide was joined by 3' ligation to the TCR cDNA template. These receptors were taken from a female donor in good health.

This clonotype was observed many times. The chain combines TRBV5-1 with TRBJ2-7, with D perhaps matching TRBD2 (5 bases). This CDR3 comprises 14 residues. Germline V gene sequence: CDR1 SGHRS, CDR2 YFSETQ. V dropped 2 bases and J dropped 6 bases, with 15 bases sitting between them. The chain's CDR3 is CASSFGLVQREQYF. The CDR3, as DNA: TGCGCCAGCAGCTTCGGACTGGTGCAACGCGAGCAGTACTTC.

This clonotype has at least ten counts. Sequence at one end of the junction differs from germline and may be a read error. V usage is TRBV7-7 and J usage is TRBJ2-1; TRBD2 might be the D (5 bases). CDR1 SSHAT and CDR2 FNYEAQ come from the germline V gene (reference sequence). The CDR3 spans 15 residues. CDR3 in DNA: TGTGCTAGCAGCTTAGCGTTGGGGTCCGACAATGAGCAGTTCTTC. Amino acids: CASSLALGSDNEQFF.

This clonotype was observed a handful of times. A read error may be the cause here, since a much bigger clone is one base away. The chain recombines TRBV12-3 or TRBV12-4 with TRBJ1-1; D ambiguous. Trimming left V 8 bases short and J 1 base short, with 14 bases between. CDR3 length: 14 amino acids. CDR3 nucleotides: TGTGCCAGCTGCCCGGTACCGCGGAACACTGAAGCTTTCTTT. As protein: CASCPVPRNTEAFF.

This clonotype showed up many times. The V gene is TRBV29-1, the J gene TRBJ2-5, with TRBD1 identical over 9 bases. Germline CDR1 reads SQVTM; CDR2 reads ANQGSEA. The V gene end was trimmed by 2 bases and the J gene end by 5 bases; junction bases not matched to a gene: 3. This CDR3 contains 13 residues. CDR3 coding DNA: TGCAGCGTTGAATACGGACAGGGGGAGACCCAGTACTTC. Protein sequence: CSVEYGQGETQYF.

This clonotype was observed at least ten times. The chain recombines TRBV28 with TRBJ2-1; D perhaps matches TRBD2 (6 bases). Germline loops: CDR1 MDHEN, CDR2 SYDVKM. The germline V and J ends were trimmed by 5 bases and 12 bases, with 23 bases remaining between them. The CDR3 contains 15 residues. The CDR3 is CASSPFDVAVGGQFF. CDR3 coding DNA: TGTGCCAGCAGTCCCTTTGATGTCGCGGTGGGAGGGCAGTTCTTC.

This clonotype appeared many times. The CDR3 DNA reads TGTGCCAGCAGTGACCTGAATGAGCAGTTCTTC. The encoded protein is CASSDLNEQFF. The chain links TRBV28 to TRBJ2-1; D not resolved. Trimming removed 5 bases from V and 7 bases from J, with 6 bases in between. Germline V gives CDR1 MDHEN, CDR2 SYDVKM. The CDR3 has 11 amino acids.

This clonotype was observed many times. V is TRBV5-5 and J is TRBJ2-7; TRBD2 is a possible D gene (6 bases). V was shortened by 4 bases and J by 0 bases, with 14 bases between the two germline ends. This CDR3 is 15 amino acids long. Germline V CDR1 and CDR2: SGHKS, YYEKEE (reference sequence). As DNA, the CDR3 is TGTGCCAGCAGCCGACTAGTGAGCACCTCCTACGAGCAGTACTTC. Encoded protein: CASSRLVSTSYEQYF.

In its sample, this clonotype was seen many times. The chain recombines TRBV5-1 with TRBJ2-1; D assignment may be TRBD1 or TRBD2 (6 bases each). The CDR3 length is 15 residues. The V and J ends lost 4 bases and 4 bases respectively, with 15 bases between them. Germline assignment: CDR1 SGHRS and CDR2 YFSETQ. The CDR3 nucleotides are TGCGCCAGCAGCGTAGGACCGGGGGCTTACAATGAGCAGTTCTTC. Translating it yields CASSVGPGAYNEQFF.

In its sample, this clonotype was seen a few times. This sequence may be a read error, since a much larger clone differs from it by one base. V and J are TRBV7-9 and TRBJ1-1, with D maybe TRBD1 (6 bases). CDR3 length: 15 residues. V was cut by 4 bases and J by 10 bases, with 22 bases left in between. Germline assignment: CDR1 SEHNR and CDR2 FQNEAQ (reference sequence). CDR3: CASSSGGRGAASAFF. CDR3 coding DNA: TGTGCCAGCAGCTCGGGAGGCAGGGGCGCAGCTTCAGCTTTCTTT. The full variable domain, completed using reference TRBV7-9 and TRBJ1-1, is DTGVSQNPRHKITKRGQNVTFRCDPISEHNRLYWYRQTLGQGPEFLTYFQNEAQLEKSRLLSDRFSAERPKGSFSTLEIQRTEQGDSAMYLCASSSGGRGAASAFFGQGTRLTVV.

In its sample, this clonotype was seen many times. The chain joins TRBV28 to TRBJ2-3; a weak D match, TRBD2 (7 bases). The V gene's germline CDR1 is MDHEN and CDR2 SYDVKM. The CDR3 runs to 14 residues. Trimming cost V 7 bases and J 2 bases, with 13 bases left between them. In DNA, the CDR3 is TGTGCCAGCATGGGGGGGACATTCACAGATACGCAGTATTTT. Encoded protein: CASMGGTFTDTQYF.

There are a few counts of this clonotype. The rearrangement uses TRBV5-1 and TRBJ1-5; D call uncertain. Germline loops: CDR1 SGHRS, CDR2 YFSETQ. This CDR3 spans 14 amino acids. The V end was cut by 0 bases, the J end by 6 bases, with 10 bases between. This chain's CDR3 is CASSLGEWAQPQHF. The CDR3 region has the DNA TGCGCCAGCAGCTTGGGGGAATGGGCTCAGCCCCAGCATTTT.

Turning to this clonotype: A clone one base away is much larger, so this may be a read error. This rearrangement joins TRBV29-1 to TRBJ1-1; D not resolved. V dropped 7 bases and J dropped 3 bases, with 6 bases sitting between them. The CDR3 runs 10 residues. Germline V gene data show CDR1 as SQVTM and CDR2 as ANQGSEA. In DNA form, the CDR3 reads TGCAGCGCCAAGGACACTGAAGCTTTCTTT. It is translated as CSAKDTEAFF.